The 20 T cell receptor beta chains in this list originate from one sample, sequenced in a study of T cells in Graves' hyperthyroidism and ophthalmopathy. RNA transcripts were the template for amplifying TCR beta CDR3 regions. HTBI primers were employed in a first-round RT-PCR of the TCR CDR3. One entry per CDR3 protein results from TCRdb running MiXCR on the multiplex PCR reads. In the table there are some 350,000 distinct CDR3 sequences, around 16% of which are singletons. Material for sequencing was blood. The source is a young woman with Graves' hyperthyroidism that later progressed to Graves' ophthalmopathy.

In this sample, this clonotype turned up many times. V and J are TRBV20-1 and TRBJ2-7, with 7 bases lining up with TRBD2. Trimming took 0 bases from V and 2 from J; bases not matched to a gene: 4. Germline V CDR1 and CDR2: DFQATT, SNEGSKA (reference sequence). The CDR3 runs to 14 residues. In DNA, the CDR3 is TGCAGTGCTAGAGACTCGCGGGAGCCCTACGAGCAGTACTTC. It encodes CSARDSREPYEQYF.

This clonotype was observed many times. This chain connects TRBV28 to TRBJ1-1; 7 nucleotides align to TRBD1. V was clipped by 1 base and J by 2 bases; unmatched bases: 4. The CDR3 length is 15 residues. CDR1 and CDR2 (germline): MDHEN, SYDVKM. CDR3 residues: CASSLSGGPNTEAFF. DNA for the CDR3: TGTGCCAGCAGTTTATCAGGGGGACCAAACACTGAAGCTTTCTTT.

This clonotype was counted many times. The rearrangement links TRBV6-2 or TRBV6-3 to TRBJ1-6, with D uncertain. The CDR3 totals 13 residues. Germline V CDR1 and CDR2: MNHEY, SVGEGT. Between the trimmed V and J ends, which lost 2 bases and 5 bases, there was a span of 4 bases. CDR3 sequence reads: CASSYVDNSPLHF. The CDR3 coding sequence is TGTGCCAGCAGTTACGTGGATAATTCACCCCTCCACTTT.

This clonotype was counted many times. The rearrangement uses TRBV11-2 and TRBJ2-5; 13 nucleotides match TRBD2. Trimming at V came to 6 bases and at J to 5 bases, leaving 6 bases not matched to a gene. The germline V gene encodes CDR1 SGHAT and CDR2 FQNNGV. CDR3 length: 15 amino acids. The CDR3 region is CASSTGLAGAETQYF. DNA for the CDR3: TGTGCCAGCAGTACTGGACTAGCGGGGGCTGAGACCCAGTACTTC.

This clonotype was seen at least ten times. The CDR3 region has the DNA TGCAGTGCCACGGGACGGGGCGACAATGAGCAGTTCTTC. It is translated as CSATGRGDNEQFF. This rearrangement joins TRBV20-1 to TRBJ2-1; D is perhaps TRBD1 or TRBD2 (5 bases each). The CDR3 sequence is 13 residues long. The V gene lost 6 bases and the J gene lost 5 bases, with 14 bases spanning the gap. Germline CDR1 and CDR2: DFQATT and SNEGSKA (reference sequence).

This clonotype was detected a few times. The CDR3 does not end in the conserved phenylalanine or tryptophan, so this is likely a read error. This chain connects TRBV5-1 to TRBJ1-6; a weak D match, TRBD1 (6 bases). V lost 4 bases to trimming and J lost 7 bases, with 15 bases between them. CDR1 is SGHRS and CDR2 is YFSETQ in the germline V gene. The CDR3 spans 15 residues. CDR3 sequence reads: CASSPGQGSNSPLHS. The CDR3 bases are TGCGCCAGCAGCCCCGGCCAGGGGTCGAATTCACCCCTCCACTCT.

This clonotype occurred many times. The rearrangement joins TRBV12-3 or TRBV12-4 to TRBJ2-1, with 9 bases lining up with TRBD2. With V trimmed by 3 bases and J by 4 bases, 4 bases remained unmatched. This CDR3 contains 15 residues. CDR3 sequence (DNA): TGTGCCAGCAGTTTCCTAGCGGGATTTTACAATGAGCAGTTCTTC. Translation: CASSFLAGFYNEQFF.

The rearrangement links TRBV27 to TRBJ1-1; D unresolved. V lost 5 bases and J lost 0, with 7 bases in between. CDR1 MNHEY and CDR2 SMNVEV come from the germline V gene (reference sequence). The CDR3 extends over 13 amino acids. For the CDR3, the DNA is TGTGCCAGCAGTACAACGATGAACACTGAAGCTTTCTTT. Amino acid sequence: CASSTTMNTEAFF.

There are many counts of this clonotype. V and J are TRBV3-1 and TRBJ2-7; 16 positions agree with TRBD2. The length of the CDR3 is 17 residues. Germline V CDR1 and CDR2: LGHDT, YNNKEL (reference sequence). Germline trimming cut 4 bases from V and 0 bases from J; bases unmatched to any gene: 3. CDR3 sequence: CASSRGTSGRASYEQYF. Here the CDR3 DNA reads TGTGCCAGCAGCCGCGGGACTAGCGGGAGGGCCTCCTACGAGCAGTACTTC.

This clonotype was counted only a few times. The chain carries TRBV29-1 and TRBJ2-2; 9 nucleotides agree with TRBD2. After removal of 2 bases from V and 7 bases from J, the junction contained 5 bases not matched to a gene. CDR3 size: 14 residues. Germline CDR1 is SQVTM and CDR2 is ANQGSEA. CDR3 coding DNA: TGCAGCGTTGAAAGGCGGGAGGGCGGCGGGGAGCTGTTTTTT. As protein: CSVERREGGGELFF.

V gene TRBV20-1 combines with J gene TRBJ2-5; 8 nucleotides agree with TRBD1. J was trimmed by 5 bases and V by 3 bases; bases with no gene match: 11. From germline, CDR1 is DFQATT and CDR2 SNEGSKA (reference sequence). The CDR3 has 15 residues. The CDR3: CSASTMTGAPETQYF. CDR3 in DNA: TGCAGTGCTAGTACCATGACAGGGGCCCCGGAGACCCAGTACTTC.

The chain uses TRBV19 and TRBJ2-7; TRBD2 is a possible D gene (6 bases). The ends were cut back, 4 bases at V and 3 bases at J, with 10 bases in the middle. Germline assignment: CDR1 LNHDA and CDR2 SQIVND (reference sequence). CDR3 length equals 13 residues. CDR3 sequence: CASSKGLFYEQYF. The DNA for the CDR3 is TGTGCCAGTAGTAAGGGACTTTTCTACGAGCAGTACTTC.

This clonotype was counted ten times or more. The CDR3 protein is CASSPGPSLVGGYTF. The CDR3 coding sequence is TGTGCCAGCTCTCCGGGACCGAGCCTCGTTGGTGGCTACACCTTC. The V call is TRBV18, the J call TRBJ1-2, with D possibly TRBD1 on 5 matching bases. V lost 6 bases to trimming and J lost 7 bases, with 21 bases between them. The CDR3 consists of 15 residues. The germline V gene encodes CDR1 KGHSH and CDR2 LQKENI.

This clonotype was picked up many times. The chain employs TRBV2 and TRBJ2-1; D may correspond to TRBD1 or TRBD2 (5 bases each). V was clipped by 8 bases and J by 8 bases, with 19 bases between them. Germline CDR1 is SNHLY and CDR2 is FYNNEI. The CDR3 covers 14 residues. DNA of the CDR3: TGTGCCAGCCCCCGACGGGGCCTCAGGGATGAGCAGTTCTTC. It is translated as CASPRRGLRDEQFF. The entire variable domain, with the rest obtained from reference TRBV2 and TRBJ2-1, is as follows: EPEVTQTPSHQVTQMGQEVILRCVPISNHLYFYWYRQILGQKVEFLVSFYNNEISEKSEIFDDQFSVERPDGSNFTLKIRSTKLEDSAMYFCASPRRGLRDEQFFGPGTRLTVL.

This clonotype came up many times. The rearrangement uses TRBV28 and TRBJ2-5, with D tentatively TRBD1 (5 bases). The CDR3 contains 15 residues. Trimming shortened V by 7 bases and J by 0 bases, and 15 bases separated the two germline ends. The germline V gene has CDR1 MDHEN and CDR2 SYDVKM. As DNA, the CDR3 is TGTGCCAGCACTTCAGGCAGGGCGTACCAAGAGACCCAGTACTTC. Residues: CASTSGRAYQETQYF.

CDR3 protein: CASSQTLTGYNEQFF. Written as DNA, the CDR3 is TGTGCCAGCAGTCAGACCCTTACAGGTTACAATGAGCAGTTCTTC. The chain links TRBV27 to TRBJ2-1; D is perhaps TRBD1 (5 bases). Looked up from germline, CDR1 is MNHEY and CDR2 is SMNVEV (reference sequence). This CDR3 region has 15 residues. V was cut by 5 bases and J by 4 bases, with 15 bases left in between.

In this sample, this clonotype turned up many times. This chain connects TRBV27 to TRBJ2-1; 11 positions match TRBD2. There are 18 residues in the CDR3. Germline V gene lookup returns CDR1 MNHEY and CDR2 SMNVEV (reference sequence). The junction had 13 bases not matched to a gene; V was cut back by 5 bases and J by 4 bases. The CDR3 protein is CASSVAGGFDFRYNEQFF. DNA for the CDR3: TGTGCCAGCAGTGTAGCGGGAGGGTTCGATTTTAGGTACAATGAGCAGTTCTTC.

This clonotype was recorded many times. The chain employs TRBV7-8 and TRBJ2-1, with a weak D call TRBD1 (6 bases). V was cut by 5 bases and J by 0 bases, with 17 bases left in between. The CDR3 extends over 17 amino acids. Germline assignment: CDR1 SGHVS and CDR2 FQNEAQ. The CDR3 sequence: CASSPHRVGGSYNEQFF. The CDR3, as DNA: TGTGCCAGCAGCCCGCATAGGGTAGGGGGCTCCTACAATGAGCAGTTCTTC. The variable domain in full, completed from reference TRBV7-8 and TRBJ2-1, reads GAGVSQSPRYKVAKRGQDVALRCDPISGHVSLFWYQQALGQGPEFLTYFQNEAQLDKSGLPSDRFFAERPEGSVSTLKIQRTQQEDSAVYLCASSPHRVGGSYNEQFFGPGTRLTVL.

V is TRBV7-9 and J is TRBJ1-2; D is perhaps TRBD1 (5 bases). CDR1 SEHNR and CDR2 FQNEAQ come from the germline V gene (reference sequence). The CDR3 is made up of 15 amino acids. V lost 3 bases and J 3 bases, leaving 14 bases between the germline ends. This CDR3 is CASSFLEGPYYGYTF. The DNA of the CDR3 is TGTGCCAGCAGCTTCCTTGAGGGACCCTACTATGGCTACACCTTC.

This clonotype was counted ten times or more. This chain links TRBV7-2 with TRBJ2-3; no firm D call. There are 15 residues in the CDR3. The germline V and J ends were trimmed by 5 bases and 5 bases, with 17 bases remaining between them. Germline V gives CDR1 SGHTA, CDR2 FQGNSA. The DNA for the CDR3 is TGTGCCAGCAGCCCTAGTCCTCATGAGAAAGATACGCAGTATTTT. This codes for CASSPSPHEKDTQYF.